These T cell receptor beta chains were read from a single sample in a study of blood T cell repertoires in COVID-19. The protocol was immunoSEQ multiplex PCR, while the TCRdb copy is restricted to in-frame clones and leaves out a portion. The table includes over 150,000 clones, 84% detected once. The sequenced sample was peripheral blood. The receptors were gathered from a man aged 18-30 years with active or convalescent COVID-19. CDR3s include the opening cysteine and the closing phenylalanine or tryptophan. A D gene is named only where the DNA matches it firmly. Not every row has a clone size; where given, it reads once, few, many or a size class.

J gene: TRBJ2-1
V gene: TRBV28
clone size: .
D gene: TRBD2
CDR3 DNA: TGTGCCAGCACTGTCCCGACTAGCGGCTACAATGAGCAGTTCTTC
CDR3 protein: CASTVPTSGYNEQFF

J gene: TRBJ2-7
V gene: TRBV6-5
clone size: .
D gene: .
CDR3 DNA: TGTGCCAGCAGTTACTCGGGCCCCCACTACGAGCAGTACTTC
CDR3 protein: CASSYSGPHYEQYF

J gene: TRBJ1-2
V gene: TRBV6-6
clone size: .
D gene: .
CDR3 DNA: TGTGCCAGCAGCCAGTTCGGGGGCTATGGCTACACCTTC
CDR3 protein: CASSQFGGYGYTF

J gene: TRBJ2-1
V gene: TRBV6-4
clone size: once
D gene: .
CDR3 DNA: TGTGCCAGCTCGGTAGCGAGCTCCTACAATGAGCAGTTCTTC
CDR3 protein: CASSVASSYNEQFF

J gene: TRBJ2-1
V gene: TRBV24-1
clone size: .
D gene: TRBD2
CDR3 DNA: TGTGCCACCAGTGACTCCAGGACTAGTTCGAATGAGCAGTTCTTC
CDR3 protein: CATSDSRTSSNEQFF

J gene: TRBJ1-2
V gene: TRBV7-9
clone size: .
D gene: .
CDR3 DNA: TGTGCCAGCAGCTTAGAGATGGCCAACTATGGCTACACCTTC
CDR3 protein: CASSLEMANYGYTF

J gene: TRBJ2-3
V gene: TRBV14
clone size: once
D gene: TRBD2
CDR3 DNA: TGTGCCAGCAGCCAATGGACTAGCGGGGGGGACACAGATACGCAGTATTTT
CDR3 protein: CASSQWTSGGDTDTQYF

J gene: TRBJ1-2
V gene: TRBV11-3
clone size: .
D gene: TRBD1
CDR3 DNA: TGTGCCAGCACCATTCCGGGACAGAGTCTAACTAACTATGGCTACACCTTC
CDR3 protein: CASTIPGQSLTNYGYTF

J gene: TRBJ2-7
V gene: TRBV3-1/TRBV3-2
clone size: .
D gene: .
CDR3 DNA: TGTGCCAGCAGCCAAGAACAGGGTAGGTACGAGCAGTACTTC
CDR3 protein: CASSQEQGRYEQYF

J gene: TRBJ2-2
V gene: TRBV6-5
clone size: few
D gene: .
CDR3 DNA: TGTGCCAGCAGTTACGCCGCGGAGAACACCGGGGAGCTGTTTTTT
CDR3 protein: CASSYAAENTGELFF

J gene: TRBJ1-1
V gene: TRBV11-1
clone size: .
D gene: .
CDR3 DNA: TGTGCCAGCAGCTTAGAGGGCAGGGGCAGAACTGAAGCTTTCTTT
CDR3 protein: CASSLEGRGRTEAFF

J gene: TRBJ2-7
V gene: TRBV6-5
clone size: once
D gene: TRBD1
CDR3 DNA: TGTGCCAGCAGACCGGGACAGGGGAAGTACGAGCAGTACTTC
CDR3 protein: CASRPGQGKYEQYF

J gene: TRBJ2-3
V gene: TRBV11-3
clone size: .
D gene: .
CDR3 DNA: TGTGCCAGCAGCCTCGGGAAAGCCACAGATACGCAGTATTTT
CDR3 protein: CASSLGKATDTQYF

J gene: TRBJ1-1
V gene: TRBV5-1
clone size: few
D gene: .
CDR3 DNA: TGCGCCAGCAGCTTTTCCCCGGGGTCAGCGGACACTGAAGCTTTCTTT
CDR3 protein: CASSFSPGSADTEAFF

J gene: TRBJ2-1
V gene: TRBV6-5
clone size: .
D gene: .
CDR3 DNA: TGTGCCAGCAGTAACCTAGCGATCAATGAGCAGTTCTTC
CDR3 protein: CASSNLAINEQFF

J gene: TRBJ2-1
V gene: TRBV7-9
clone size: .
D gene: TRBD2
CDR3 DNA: TGTGCCAGCAGCGGACCTAGCGGGGGAGAGTACAATGAGCAGTTCTTC
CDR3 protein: CASSGPSGGEYNEQFF

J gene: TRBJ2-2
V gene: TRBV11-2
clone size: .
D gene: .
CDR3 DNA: TGTGCCAGCAGCGCACAAAGGGGGTCCGGGGAGCTGTTTTTT
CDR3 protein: CASSAQRGSGELFF

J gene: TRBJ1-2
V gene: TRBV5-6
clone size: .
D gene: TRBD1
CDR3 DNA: TGTGCCAGCAGCTTCCGGGACAGGTCTATCGGCTACACCTTC
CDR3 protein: CASSFRDRSIGYTF

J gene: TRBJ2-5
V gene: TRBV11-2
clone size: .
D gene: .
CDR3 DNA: TGTGCCAGCAGCTTAGGACCCACAGGGGAGACCCAGTACTTC
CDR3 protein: CASSLGPTGETQYF

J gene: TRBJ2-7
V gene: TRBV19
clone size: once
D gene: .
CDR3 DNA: TGTGCCAGTACGGCGGGGCACTCCTACGAGCAGTACTTC
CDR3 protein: CASTAGHSYEQYF

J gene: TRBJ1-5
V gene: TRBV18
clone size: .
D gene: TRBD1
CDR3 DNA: TGTGCCAGCTCACCACCTGGGACAGGAGCTAATCAGCCCCAGCATTTT
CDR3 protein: CASSPPGTGANQPQHF

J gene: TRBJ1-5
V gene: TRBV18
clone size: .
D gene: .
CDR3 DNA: TGTGCCAGCTCACCAGACAGAGATCAGCCCCAGCATTTT
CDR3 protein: CASSPDRDQPQHF

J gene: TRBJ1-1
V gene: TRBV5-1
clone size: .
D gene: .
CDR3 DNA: TGCGCCAGCAGCTTGAGCGTTCTAGGAACTGAAGCTTTCTTT
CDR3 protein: CASSLSVLGTEAFF

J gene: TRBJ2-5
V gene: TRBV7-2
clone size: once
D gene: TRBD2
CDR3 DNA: TGTGCCAGCAGCTTAACAGCGGGAGCCCCTTCGGGCAAGACCCAGTACTTC
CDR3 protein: CASSLTAGAPSGKTQYF

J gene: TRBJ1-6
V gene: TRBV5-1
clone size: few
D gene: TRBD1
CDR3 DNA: TGCGCCAGCAGCTTGGATGCAGGGGGGAATTCACCCCTCCACTTT
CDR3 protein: CASSLDAGGNSPLHF

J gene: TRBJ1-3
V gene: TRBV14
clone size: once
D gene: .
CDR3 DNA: TGTGCCAGCAGCGAGGTCCGTGGAAACACCATATATTTT
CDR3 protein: CASSEVRGNTIYF

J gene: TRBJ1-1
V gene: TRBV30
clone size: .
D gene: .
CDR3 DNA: TGTGCCTGGAGTGATATCAGGGGTAGGGCTGAAGCTTTCTTT
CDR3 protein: CAWSDIRGRAEAFF

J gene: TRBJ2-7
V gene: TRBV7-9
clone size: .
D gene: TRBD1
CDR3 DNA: TGTGCCAGCAGCTTACGAGGACAGGGGGGATACGAGCAGTACTTC
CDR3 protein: CASSLRGQGGYEQYF

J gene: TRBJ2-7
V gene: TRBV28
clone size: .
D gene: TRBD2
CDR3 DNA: TGTGCCAGCAGTTTTGCACTAGCGGGGGTCTACGAGCAGTACTTC
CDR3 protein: CASSFALAGVYEQYF

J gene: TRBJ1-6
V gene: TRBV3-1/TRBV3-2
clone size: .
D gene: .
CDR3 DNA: TGTGCCAGCAGCCTGTCCGGGACTCTAAATAATTCACCCCTCCACTTT
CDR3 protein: CASSLSGTLNNSPLHF

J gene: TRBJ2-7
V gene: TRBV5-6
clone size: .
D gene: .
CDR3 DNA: TGTGCCAGCGGGCAATATAGGGGCTTGGGCTACGAGCAGTACTTC
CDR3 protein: CASGQYRGLGYEQYF

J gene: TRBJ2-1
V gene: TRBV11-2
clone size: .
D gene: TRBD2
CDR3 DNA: TGTGCCAGCAGCCCGCTAGCGGGAGGTCCCTACAATGAGCAGTTCTTC
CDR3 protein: CASSPLAGGPYNEQFF

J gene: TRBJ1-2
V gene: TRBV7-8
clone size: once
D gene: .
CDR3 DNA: TGTGCCAGCAGCCCAAGGACAGATGGCTACACCTTC
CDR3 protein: CASSPRTDGYTF

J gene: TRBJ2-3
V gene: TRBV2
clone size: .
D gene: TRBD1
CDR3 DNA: TGTGCCAGCCTGAGACAGGGGGACGATACGCAGTATTTT
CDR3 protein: CASLRQGDDTQYF

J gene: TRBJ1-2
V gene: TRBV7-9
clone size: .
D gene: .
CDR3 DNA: TGTGCCAGCAGCTTAGCGCAAGGAGAGGGGGACTATGGCTACACCTTC
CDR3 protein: CASSLAQGEGDYGYTF

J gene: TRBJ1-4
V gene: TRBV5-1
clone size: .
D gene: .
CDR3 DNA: TGCGCCAGCAGCACCACAGGCGATCATATTAATGAAAAACTGTTTTTT
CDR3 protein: CASSTTGDHINEKLFF

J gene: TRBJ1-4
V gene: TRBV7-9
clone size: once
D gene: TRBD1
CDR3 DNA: TGTGCCAGCAGCTCCGGGACAGGACGCGAAAAACTGTTTTTT
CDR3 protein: CASSSGTGREKLFF

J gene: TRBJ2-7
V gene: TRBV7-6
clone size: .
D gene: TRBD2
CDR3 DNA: TGTGCCAGCAGCTTAGAGCGGGGGTTCGCCTACGAGCAGTACTTC
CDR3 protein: CASSLERGFAYEQYF

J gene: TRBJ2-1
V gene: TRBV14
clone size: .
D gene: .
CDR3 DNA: TGTGCCAGCAGCCAAGGTGGAGCCCCCCTCTCCTACAATGAGCAGTTCTTC
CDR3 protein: CASSQGGAPLSYNEQFF

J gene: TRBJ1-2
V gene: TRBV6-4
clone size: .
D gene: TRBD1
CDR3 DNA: TGTGCCAGCAGTGACGAGGGACAGGGGAACTATGGCTACACCTTC
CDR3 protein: CASSDEGQGNYGYTF

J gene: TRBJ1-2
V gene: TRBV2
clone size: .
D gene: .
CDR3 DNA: TGTGCCAGCAACCTGGAGTTTTTTGATGGCTACACCTTC
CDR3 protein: CASNLEFFDGYTF

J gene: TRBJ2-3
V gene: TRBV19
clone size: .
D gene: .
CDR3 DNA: TGTGCCAGTAGTATAGTCGGTCTCAGCACAGATACGCAGTATTTT
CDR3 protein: CASSIVGLSTDTQYF

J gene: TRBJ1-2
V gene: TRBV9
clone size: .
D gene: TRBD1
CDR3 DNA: TGTGCCAGCAGCGCATCCGGGACAGACACCTGGGGCGGCTACACCTTC
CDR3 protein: CASSASGTDTWGGYTF

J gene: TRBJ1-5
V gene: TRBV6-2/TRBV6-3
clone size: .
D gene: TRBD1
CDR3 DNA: TGTGCCAGCAGTTCAACTCTAACAGGGGGCTCGCAGCCCCAGCATTTT
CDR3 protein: CASSSTLTGGSQPQHF

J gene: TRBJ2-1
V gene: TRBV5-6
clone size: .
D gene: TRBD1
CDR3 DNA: TGTGCCAGCAGCTCTGGACAGGCTTACAATGAGCAGTTCTTC
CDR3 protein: CASSSGQAYNEQFF

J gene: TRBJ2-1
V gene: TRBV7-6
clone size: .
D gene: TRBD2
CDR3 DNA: TGTGCCAGCAGCACTTACCGGGGGGGCCGGGGCAATGAGCAGTTCTTC
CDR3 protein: CASSTYRGGRGNEQFF

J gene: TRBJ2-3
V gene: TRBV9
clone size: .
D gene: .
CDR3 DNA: TGTGCCAGCAGCGTAGTGGAGGGGTTCGGCACAGATACGCAGTATTTT
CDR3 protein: CASSVVEGFGTDTQYF

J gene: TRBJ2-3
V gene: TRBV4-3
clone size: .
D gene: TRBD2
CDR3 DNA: TGCGCCAGCAGCCTTCAACTAGCGGGAGGAACAGATACGCAGTATTTT
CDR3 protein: CASSLQLAGGTDTQYF

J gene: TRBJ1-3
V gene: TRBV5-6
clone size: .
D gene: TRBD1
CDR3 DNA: TGTGCCAGCAGCAAGCTCGCAACAGGGGTATCTGGAAACACCATATATTTT
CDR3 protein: CASSKLATGVSGNTIYF

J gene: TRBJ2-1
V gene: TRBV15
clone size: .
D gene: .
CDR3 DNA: TGTGCCACCAGCGTCCGGAGCTCCTACAATGAGCAGTTCTTC
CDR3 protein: CATSVRSSYNEQFF

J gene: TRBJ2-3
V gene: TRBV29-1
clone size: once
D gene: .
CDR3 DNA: TGCAGCGCTCGGTTAGCAGATACGCAGTATTTT
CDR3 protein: CSARLADTQYF